The 9 T cell receptor beta chains reported below all come from one sample, sequenced in a study of blood T cell repertoires in COVID-19. Some clones are missing from TCRdb's copy, which holds only in-frame ones; the method was immunoSEQ multiplex PCR. The sample lists about 220,000 clones, 80% to 90% seen once, with about 3% in the top ten. The sequenced sample was peripheral blood. These receptors originate from a man aged 45-60 years who had recovered from COVID-19.

The chain recombines TRBV4-1 with TRBJ2-7, with 11 nucleotides matching TRBD2. The CDR3 is made up of 16 amino acids. V shed 0 bases and J 4 bases; nucleotides not matched to a gene: 5. The germline CDR1 and CDR2 sequences are MGHRA and YSYEKL. CDR3 protein: CASSQEATSGSYEQYF. In DNA, the CDR3 is TGCGCCAGCAGCCAAGAGGCTACTAGCGGGAGTTACGAGCAGTACTTC.

This sequence joins TRBV6-5 and TRBJ2-2, with a tentative D call TRBD2 (6 bases). V was cut by 0 bases and J by 4 bases, with 12 bases left in between. The CDR3 runs to 16 residues. Per germline, CDR1 MNHEY and CDR2 SVGAGI. CDR3 nucleotide sequence: TGTGCCAGCAGTTACTCCCCGGGAGTCGGCACCGGGGAGCTGTTTTTT. This gives the protein CASSYSPGVGTGELFF.

The genes are TRBV28 and TRBJ2-5; D possibly corresponds to TRBD2 (5 bases). V was pared by 4 bases and J by 7 bases, with 13 bases between. The CDR3 loop spans 13 amino acids. Germline assignment: CDR1 MDHEN and CDR2 SYDVKM. The CDR3 is CASSWASPVTQYF. The CDR3 coding sequence is TGTGCCAGCAGTTGGGCTAGCCCTGTGACCCAGTACTTC. The entire variable domain, with the rest obtained from reference TRBV28 and TRBJ2-5, is as follows: DVKVTQSSRYLVKRTGEKVFLECVQDMDHENMFWYRQDPGLGLRLIYFSYDVKMKEKGDIPEGYSVSREKKERFSLILESASTNQTSMYLCASSWASPVTQYFGPGTRLLVL.

This clone was seen a handful of times. The chain joins TRBV11-2 to TRBJ2-2, with D unresolved. V was shortened by 4 bases and J by 3 bases, with 6 bases between the two germline ends. The CDR3 loop spans 13 amino acids. Germline V gives CDR1 SGHAT, CDR2 FQNNGV. This CDR3 is CASSSPYTGELFF. The CDR3 DNA sequence: TGTGCCAGCAGCTCCCCCTACACCGGGGAGCTGTTTTTT. The full variable domain, rest sourced from reference TRBV11-2 and TRBJ2-2, is EAGVAQSPRYKIIEKRQSVAFWCNPISGHATLYWYQQILGQGPKLLIQFQNNGVVDDSQLPKDRFSAERLKGVDSTLKIQPAKLEDSAVYLCASSSPYTGELFFGEGSRLTVL.

V and J are TRBV5-1 and TRBJ2-7, with TRBD2 matching over 9 bases. CDR1 is SGHRS, CDR2 YFSETQ, per germline. CDR3 length equals 15 residues. The trim removed 4 bases at V and 6 bases at J, leaving 11 bases unmatched. Written as DNA, the CDR3 is TGCGCCAGCAGCCCAATGGCGGGAGGGCCGGGCGAGCAGTACTTC. Protein: CASSPMAGGPGEQYF. Together with reference TRBV5-1 and TRBJ2-7, the CDR3 gives the full variable domain: KAGVTQTPRYLIKTRGQQVTLSCSPISGHRSVSWYQQTPGQGLQFLFEYFSETQRNKGNFPGRFSGRQFSNSRSEMNVSTLELGDSALYLCASSPMAGGPGEQYFGPGTRLTVT.

The CDR3: CASSRGRGQETQYF. The CDR3 DNA reads TGTGCCAGCAGCCGCGGACGGGGACAAGAGACCCAGTACTTC. The V gene is TRBV7-2, the J gene TRBJ2-5; the D gene is possibly TRBD2 (5 bases). The germline V and J ends were trimmed by 5 bases and 2 bases, with 12 bases remaining between them. Looked up from germline, CDR1 is SGHTA and CDR2 is FQGNSA. This CDR3 is 14 amino acids long.

V usage is TRBV9 and J usage is TRBJ2-7, with D possibly TRBD1 on 6 matching bases. The CDR3 loop spans 16 amino acids. Germline V gene lookup returns CDR1 SGDLS and CDR2 YYNGEE. V was clipped by 4 bases and J by 0 bases, with 17 bases between them. CDR3 in DNA: TGTGCCAGCAGCCCATTAAGACAGGATAACTCCTACGAGCAGTACTTC. Protein sequence: CASSPLRQDNSYEQYF. The entire variable domain, with the rest obtained from reference TRBV9 and TRBJ2-7, is as follows: DSGVTQTPKHLITATGQRVTLRCSPRSGDLSVYWYQQSLDQGLQFLIQYYNGEERAKGNILERFSAQQFPDLHSELNLSSLELGDSALYFCASSPLRQDNSYEQYFGPGTRLTVT.

This clone has just one count. This chain uses TRBV7-8 with TRBJ2-7; 8 bases agree with TRBD1. The CDR3 consists of 13 residues. CDR1 is SGHVS and CDR2 is FQNEAQ in the germline V gene. The J segment lost 1 base and the V segment lost 4 bases, leaving 0 bases of the junction unmatched. The CDR3 protein is CASSWTGSYEQYF. As DNA, the CDR3 is TGTGCCAGCAGCTGGACAGGGTCCTACGAGCAGTACTTC.

The rearrangement links TRBV9 to TRBJ2-1; the D is unclear. Germline CDR1 is SGDLS and CDR2 is YYNGEE. This CDR3 has 16 residues. The V end was cut by 0 bases, the J end by 4 bases, with 14 bases between. CDR3 sequence (DNA): TGTGCCAGCAGCGTAGAGGCACTCGACTTTTACAATGAGCAGTTCTTC. Encoded protein: CASSVEALDFYNEQFF.